Listed here are 26 T cell receptor beta chains from one sample, sequenced in a study of T cells in Graves' hyperthyroidism and ophthalmopathy. Amplified TCR beta CDR3 regions derived from RNA transcripts. HTBI primers drove first-round RT-PCR of the TCR CDR3. One entry per CDR3 protein results from TCRdb running MiXCR on the multiplex PCR reads. The sample includes roughly 300,000 distinct CDR3 sequences, 15% to 20% seen only once; the top ten take around 50%. Sequencing was performed on blood. These receptor sequences come from a woman between 45 and 60 years old with Graves' hyperthyroidism.

There are many counts of this clonotype. The genes are TRBV18 and TRBJ2-7, with D uncertain. The CDR3 sequence is 13 residues long. Deletions cut 2 bases from V and 5 bases from J, with 10 bases between. Germline V gene sequence: CDR1 KGHSH, CDR2 LQKENI. CDR3 DNA: TGTGCCAGCTCACCAGATTCCGAGGACGAGCAGTACTTC. This codes for CASSPDSEDEQYF. Variable domain in full (rest from reference TRBV18 and TRBJ2-7): NAGVMQNPRHLVRRRGQEARLRCSPMKGHSHVYWYRQLPEEGLKFMVYLQKENIIDESGMPKERFSAEFPKEGPSILRIQQVVRGDSAAYFCASSPDSEDEQYFGPGTRLTVT.

This clonotype was recorded many times. The chain carries TRBV11-2 and TRBJ1-1; tentatively, D is TRBD1 (6 bases). Germline V gene sequence: CDR1 SGHAT, CDR2 FQNNGV. The CDR3 loop spans 17 amino acids. V dropped 3 bases and J dropped 2 bases, with 19 bases sitting between them. The CDR3 here is CASSLEGQSATNTEAFF. CDR3 coding DNA: TGTGCCAGCAGCTTGGAAGGACAGTCAGCTACTAACACTGAAGCTTTCTTT.

The chain joins TRBV29-1 to TRBJ2-3; TRBD2 aligns across 9 bases. From germline, CDR1 is SQVTM and CDR2 ANQGSEA. The V and J ends lost 7 bases and 2 bases, in that order; junction bases with no gene match: 7. This CDR3 has 14 amino acids. CDR3 DNA sequence: TGCAGCGCCGAGGGACTAGCTTTCACAGATACGCAGTATTTT. It translates to CSAEGLAFTDTQYF.

As regards this clonotype: At one boundary the junction diverges from the germline segment, which might be a read error. This chain uses TRBV5-1 with TRBJ2-1; D possibly corresponds to TRBD1 (6 bases). Germline loops: CDR1 SGHRS, CDR2 YFSETQ. The length of the CDR3 is 15 residues. The CDR3 DNA reads TGCGCCAGCAGCCTCGACAGGAGCTCCTACAATAAGCAGTTCTTC. Translating it yields CASSLDRSSYNKQFF. Supplemented by reference TRBV5-1 and TRBJ2-1, the full variable domain reads KAGVTQTPRYLIKTRGQQVTLSCSPISGHRSVSWYQQTPGQGLQFLFEYFSETQRNKGNFPGRFSGRQFSNSRSEMNVSTLELGDSALYLCASSLDRSSYNKQFFGPGTRLTVL.

The chain recombines TRBV6-2 or TRBV6-3 with TRBJ2-2; D perhaps matches TRBD2 (6 bases). Germline V gives CDR1 MNHEY, CDR2 SVGEGT. The CDR3 spans 16 residues. Trimming stripped 8 bases from V and 1 base from J, with 17 bases between. CDR3 amino acids: CASSQLRGGNTGELFF. The CDR3 DNA reads TGTGCCAGCTCCCAACTAAGGGGAGGGAACACCGGGGAGCTGTTTTTT.

With respect to this clonotype: At one end the junction does not follow the germline gene, possibly because of a read error. The J gene is TRBJ2-1, the V gene TRBV6-5; no reliable D call. The CDR3 runs 14 residues. Germline CDR1 is MNHEY and CDR2 is SVGAGI. The chain's CDR3 is CASSDSATSHEQFF. Here the CDR3 DNA reads TGTGCCAGCAGTGACTCCGCTACCTCCCATGAGCAGTTCTTC.

This clonotype was seen at least ten times. The rearrangement uses TRBV12-3 or TRBV12-4 and TRBJ1-5; 8 bases agree with TRBD1. The CDR3 is made up of 15 amino acids. The J segment lost 6 bases and the V segment lost 5 bases, leaving 9 bases of the junction unmatched. In DNA, the CDR3 is TGTGCCAGCAGTCCGAGGACAGGGTCAGTTCAGCCCCAGCATTTT. Its protein product is CASSPRTGSVQPQHF.

The table lists this clonotype with many counts. The J gene is TRBJ1-6, the V gene TRBV30; 7 bases line up with TRBD1. CDR3 length: 15 amino acids. With 3 bases clipped from V and 5 bases from J, the junction kept 7 bases outside the gene matches. CDR1 GTSNPN and CDR2 SVGIG come from the germline V gene (reference sequence). CDR3 sequence reads: CAWSFGTANNSPLHF. Written as DNA, the CDR3 is TGTGCCTGGAGCTTCGGGACAGCGAATAATTCACCCCTCCACTTT.

The chain recombines TRBV5-1 with TRBJ1-4; no definite D call. The CDR3 sequence is 15 residues long. The germline V gene encodes CDR1 SGHRS and CDR2 YFSETQ. The V end lost 0 bases, the J end lost 7 bases, and 13 bases lay between the germline ends. CDR3 loop: CASSLGGGDGEKLFF. In DNA, the CDR3 is TGCGCCAGCAGCTTGGGAGGAGGAGACGGTGAAAAACTGTTTTTT. Full variable domain (remainder filled in from reference TRBV5-1 and TRBJ1-4): KAGVTQTPRYLIKTRGQQVTLSCSPISGHRSVSWYQQTPGQGLQFLFEYFSETQRNKGNFPGRFSGRQFSNSRSEMNVSTLELGDSALYLCASSLGGGDGEKLFFGSGTQLSVL.

The sample holds one count of this clonotype. V gene TRBV18 combines with J gene TRBJ1-1; possibly TRBD1 for D (5 bases). Germline V CDR1 and CDR2: KGHSH, LQKENI. The V end was cut by 6 bases, the J end by 2 bases, with 16 bases between. The CDR3 loop spans 15 amino acids. The CDR3 DNA reads as TGTGCCAGCTCCCAAAGGGACTCCAGAAACACTGAAGCTTTCTTT. Encoded protein: CASSQRDSRNTEAFF.

Ten or more counts support this clonotype. CDR3 sequence reads: CASRPGGRNEQFF. CDR3 coding DNA: TGTGCCAGCAGGCCAGGTGGTAGAAATGAGCAGTTCTTC. V and J are TRBV28 and TRBJ2-1; D gene ambiguous. CDR1 is MDHEN and CDR2 is SYDVKM in the germline V gene. V lost 6 bases and J lost 7, with 13 bases in between. The CDR3 runs 13 residues.

This clonotype was seen a handful of times. The chain couples TRBV30 to TRBJ2-5; D call uncertain. V lost 0 bases to trimming and J lost 2 bases, with 7 bases between them. This CDR3 is built from 13 residues. CDR1 and CDR2 from the germline V gene are GTSNPN and SVGIG (reference sequence). The CDR3 loop reads CAWSVGPQETQYF. The CDR3 DNA reads TGTGCCTGGAGTGTAGGGCCTCAAGAGACCCAGTACTTC.

The rearrangement links TRBV4-1 to TRBJ2-1; 13 bases are shared with TRBD2. Unmatched junction bases numbered 2, after V lost 1 base and J lost 8 bases. Germline values: CDR1 MGHRA, CDR2 YSYEKL. This CDR3 region has 15 residues. CDR3: CASSQAGLAGDEQFF. The CDR3 coding sequence is TGCGCCAGCAGCCAAGCCGGACTAGCGGGAGATGAGCAGTTCTTC.

This clonotype has just a few counts. This chain uses TRBV9 with TRBJ2-3, with TRBD1 identical over 7 bases. The germline gives CDR1 SGDLS, CDR2 YYNGEE. V lost 4 bases, J lost 0 bases, and 8 bases stayed unmatched. This CDR3 comprises 16 residues. The CDR3 is CASSLSGTDSTDTQYF. In DNA form, the CDR3 reads TGTGCCAGCAGCCTATCCGGGACAGATAGCACAGATACGCAGTATTTT.

As for this clonotype: Just one base apart from a much larger clone, this may be a read error. The V gene is TRBV3-1, the J gene TRBJ1-1, with D possibly TRBD1 on 6 matching bases. The V end was cut by 1 base, the J end by 3 bases, with 15 bases between. Germline CDR1 reads LGHDT; CDR2 reads YNNKEL (reference sequence). The CDR3 extends over 16 amino acids. This CDR3 is CASSQGRGGLYTEAFF. CDR3 sequence (DNA): TGTGCCAGCAGCCAAGGGAGAGGGGGGCTTTACACTGAAGCTTTCTTT.

The chain links TRBV20-1 to TRBJ1-1; 7 bases are shared with TRBD1. Germline CDR1 reads DFQATT; CDR2 reads SNEGSKA (reference sequence). V shed 2 bases and J 3 bases; nucleotides not matched to a gene: 3. The CDR3 is 13 amino acids. CDR3 nucleotides: TGCAGTGCTAGAACGACAGGGCACACTGAAGCTTTCTTT. It encodes CSARTTGHTEAFF.

Comment on this clonotype: Since a much larger clone is just one base distant, this may be a read error. This chain connects TRBV10-3 to TRBJ1-2; 11 bases are a match to TRBD1. The germline V gene encodes CDR1 ENHRY and CDR2 SYGVKD. The CDR3 is 14 residues long. V lost 11 bases, J lost 5 bases, and 10 bases stayed unmatched. CDR3 in amino acids: CAAADRGPQYGYTF. The CDR3 nucleotides read TGTGCCGCAGCGGACAGGGGGCCTCAGTATGGCTACACCTTC.

V gene TRBV12-3 or TRBV12-4 combines with J gene TRBJ2-2; TRBD2 matches 7 bases. V trimming: 3 bases; J trimming: 2 bases; junction bases outside the gene matches: 3. This CDR3 has 15 amino acids. The CDR3 DNA reads as TGTGCCAGCAGTTTCGCGGGAGTTAACACCGGGGAGCTGTTTTTT. Translating it yields CASSFAGVNTGELFF.

The chain links TRBV3-1 to TRBJ2-1, with D maybe TRBD2 (8 bases). The CDR3 covers 17 residues. Germline V gene lookup returns CDR1 LGHDT and CDR2 YNNKEL (reference sequence). V was trimmed by 3 bases and J by 8 bases, leaving 23 bases between them. The CDR3 loop is CASSQGLGRGGGDEQFF. The CDR3 coding sequence is TGTGCCAGCAGCCAGGGACTAGGCAGGGGGGGTGGGGATGAGCAGTTCTTC.

This clonotype was recorded at least ten times. The chain recombines TRBV11-2 with TRBJ2-7, with TRBD1 matching 7 bases. The CDR3 has 13 residues. Per the germline V gene, CDR1 is SGHAT and CDR2 is FQNNGV. After removal of 5 bases from V and 5 bases from J, the junction contained 6 bases not matched to a gene. CDR3 nucleotides: TGTGCCAGCAGCCGCACAGGGGACGACGAGCAGTACGTC. Translating gives CASSRTGDDEQYV.

This clonotype was recorded many times. The chain recombines TRBV6-1 with TRBJ1-5; possibly TRBD1 for D (5 bases). V was trimmed by 0 bases and J by 0 bases, leaving 9 bases between them. This CDR3 is built from 16 residues. Germline loops: CDR1 MNHNS, CDR2 SASEGT. The CDR3 DNA sequence: TGTGCCAGCAGTGAAGCGCGACAGCCTAGCAATCAGCCCCAGCATTTT. Protein: CASSEARQPSNQPQHF.

This clonotype was recorded at least ten times. V usage is TRBV11-1 and J usage is TRBJ2-7; D is undetermined. Trimming left V 2 bases short and J 4 bases short, with 15 bases between. The CDR3 is 15 amino acids. Germline V gives CDR1 SGHAT, CDR2 FQDESV (reference sequence). The CDR3 DNA follows: TGTGCCAGCAGCTTATCACAGAACCGCCCTTACGAGCAGTACTTC. Translating gives CASSLSQNRPYEQYF.

This chain connects TRBV5-8 to TRBJ1-1; D unclear. The germline CDR1 and CDR2 sequences are SGHTS and YDEGEE. The CDR3 length is 14 residues. V was clipped by 2 bases and J by 11 bases, with 19 bases between them. CDR3: CASSLTPGRREAFF. In DNA form, the CDR3 reads TGTGCCAGCAGCTTAACCCCAGGAAGACGCGAGGCTTTCTTT.

There are many counts of this clonotype. The chain is built from TRBV29-1 and TRBJ2-7; no reliable D call. The CDR3 runs to 14 residues. The germline CDR1 and CDR2 sequences are SQVTM and ANQGSEA. V was trimmed by 0 bases and J by 2 bases, leaving 11 bases between them. The CDR3 coding sequence is TGCAGCGTTGAAGATCAAGGACCTCCCTACGAGCAGTACTTC. Translation: CSVEDQGPPYEQYF.

V is TRBV28 and J is TRBJ1-1, with D possibly TRBD1 on 5 matching bases. Per the germline V gene, CDR1 is MDHEN and CDR2 is SYDVKM. With 3 bases removed from V and 1 base from J, the gap between germline ends came to 9 bases. The CDR3 covers 14 residues. The CDR3, as DNA: TGTGCCAGCAGTTTTATGGGGACGAACACTGAAGCTTTCTTT. Its protein is CASSFMGTNTEAFF.

This clonotype was recorded many times. The V gene is TRBV27, the J gene TRBJ1-5, with 7 bases lining up with TRBD1. The CDR3 is 16 residues long. Trimming cost V 2 bases and J 2 bases; bases outside gene matches: 6. Germline values: CDR1 MNHEY, CDR2 SMNVEV (reference sequence). The CDR3 bases are TGTGCCAGCAGTTTAGGCGTCACAGGGGGCAATCAGCCCCAGCATTTT. Protein: CASSLGVTGGNQPQHF.